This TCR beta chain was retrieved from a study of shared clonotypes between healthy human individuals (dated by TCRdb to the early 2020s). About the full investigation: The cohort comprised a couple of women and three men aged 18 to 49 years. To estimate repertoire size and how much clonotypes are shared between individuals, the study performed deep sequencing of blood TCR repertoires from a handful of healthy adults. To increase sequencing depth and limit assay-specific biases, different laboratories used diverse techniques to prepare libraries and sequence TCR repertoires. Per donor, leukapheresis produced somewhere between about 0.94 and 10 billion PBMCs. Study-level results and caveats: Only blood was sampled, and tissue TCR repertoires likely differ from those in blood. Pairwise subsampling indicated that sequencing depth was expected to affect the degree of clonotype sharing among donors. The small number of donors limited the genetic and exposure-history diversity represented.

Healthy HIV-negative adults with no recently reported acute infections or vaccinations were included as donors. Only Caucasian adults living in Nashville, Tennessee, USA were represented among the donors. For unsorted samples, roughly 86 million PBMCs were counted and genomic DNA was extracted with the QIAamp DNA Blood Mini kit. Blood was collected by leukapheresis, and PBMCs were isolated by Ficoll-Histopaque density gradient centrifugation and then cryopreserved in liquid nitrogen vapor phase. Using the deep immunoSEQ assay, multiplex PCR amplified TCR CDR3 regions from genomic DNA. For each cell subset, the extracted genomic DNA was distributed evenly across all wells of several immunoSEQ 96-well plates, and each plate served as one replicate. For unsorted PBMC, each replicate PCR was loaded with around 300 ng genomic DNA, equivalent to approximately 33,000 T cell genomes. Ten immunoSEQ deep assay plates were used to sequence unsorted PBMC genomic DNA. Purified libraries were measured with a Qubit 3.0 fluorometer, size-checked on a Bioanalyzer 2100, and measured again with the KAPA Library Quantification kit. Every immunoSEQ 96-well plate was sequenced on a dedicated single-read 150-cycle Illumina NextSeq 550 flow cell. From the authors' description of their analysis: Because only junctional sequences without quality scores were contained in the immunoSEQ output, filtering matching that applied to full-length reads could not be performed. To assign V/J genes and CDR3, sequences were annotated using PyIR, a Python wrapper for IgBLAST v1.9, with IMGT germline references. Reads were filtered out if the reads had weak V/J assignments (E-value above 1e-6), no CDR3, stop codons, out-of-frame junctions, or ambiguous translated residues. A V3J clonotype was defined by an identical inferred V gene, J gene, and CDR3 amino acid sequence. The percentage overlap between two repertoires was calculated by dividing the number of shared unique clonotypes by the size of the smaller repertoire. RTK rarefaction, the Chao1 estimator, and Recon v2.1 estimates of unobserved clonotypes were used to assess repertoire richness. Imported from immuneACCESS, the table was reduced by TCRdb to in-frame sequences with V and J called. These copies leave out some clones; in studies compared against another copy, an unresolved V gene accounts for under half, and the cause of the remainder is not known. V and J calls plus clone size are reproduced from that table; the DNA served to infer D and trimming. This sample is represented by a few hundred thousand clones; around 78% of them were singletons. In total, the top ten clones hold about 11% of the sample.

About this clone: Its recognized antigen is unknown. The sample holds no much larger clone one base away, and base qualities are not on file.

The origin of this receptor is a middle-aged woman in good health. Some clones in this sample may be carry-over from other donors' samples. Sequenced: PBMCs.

The CDR3 reads as follows: CASSLRTGGPYEQYF. The DNA sequence is given as TGTGCCAGCAGCCTTCGGACAGGGGGCCCCTACGAGCAGTACTTC. The rearranged segments are TRBV7-6 and TRBJ2-7, with 11 junctional bases fitting TRBD1. V ends up 5 bases short and J 2 bases short, with an unmatched junction base count of 5. CDR1 and CDR2 are read off the germline V gene as SGHVS and FNYEAQ. The cysteine opens and the phenylalanine closes a CDR3 of 15 amino acids. CDR3 DNA is the only sequence kept; it has 45 bases, read in frame from the first base.